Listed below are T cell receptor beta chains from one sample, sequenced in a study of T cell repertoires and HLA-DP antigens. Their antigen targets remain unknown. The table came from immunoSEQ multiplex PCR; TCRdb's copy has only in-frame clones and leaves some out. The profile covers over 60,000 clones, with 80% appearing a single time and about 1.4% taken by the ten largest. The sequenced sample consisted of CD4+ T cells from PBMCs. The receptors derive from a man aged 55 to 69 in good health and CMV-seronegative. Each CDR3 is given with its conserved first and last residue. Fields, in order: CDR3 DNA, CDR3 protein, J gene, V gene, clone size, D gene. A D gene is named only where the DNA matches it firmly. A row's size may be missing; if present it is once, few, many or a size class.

cdr3_nt: TGCGCCAGCAGCTTTACAGGGGGCGCAGATGGGGCCAACGTCCTGACTTTC; cdr3_aa: CASSFTGGADGANVLTF; j_call: TRBJ2-6; v_call: TRBV5-1; clone_size: NA; d_call: TRBD1
cdr3_nt: TGCGCCAGCAGTGAGTCCCGGGACAGGGGTGAAAAACTGTTTTTT; cdr3_aa: CASSESRDRGEKLFF; j_call: TRBJ1-4; v_call: TRBV10-2; clone_size: NA; d_call: TRBD1
cdr3_nt: TGCGCCAGCAGCTTACAGGGGGCGTCTAATGAAAAACTGTTTTTT; cdr3_aa: CASSLQGASNEKLFF; j_call: TRBJ1-4; v_call: TRBV5-1; clone_size: NA; d_call: TRBD1
cdr3_nt: TGTGCCAGCAGCGTTTCTAGCGGGAGGGTAGGTTCCTACAATGAGCAGTTCTTC; cdr3_aa: CASSVSSGRVGSYNEQFF; j_call: TRBJ2-1; v_call: TRBV9; clone_size: NA; d_call: TRBD2
cdr3_nt: TGTGCCAGCAGCCGACTAGCGGTAGTCAGGTCAGATACGCAGTATTTT; cdr3_aa: CASSRLAVVRSDTQYF; j_call: TRBJ2-3; v_call: TRBV11-2; clone_size: NA; d_call: TRBD2
cdr3_nt: TGTGCCTGGGCGGGTTACTCTGGGGCCAACGTCCTGACTTTC; cdr3_aa: CAWAGYSGANVLTF; j_call: TRBJ2-6; v_call: TRBV30; clone_size: NA; d_call: NA
cdr3_nt: TGTGCCAGCAGTGACGGACGACGGGTAGCTTTCTTT; cdr3_aa: CASSDGRRVAFF; j_call: TRBJ1-1; v_call: TRBV6-5; clone_size: few; d_call: NA
cdr3_nt: TGCGCCAGCAGCTCAGCAGATACGCAGTATTTT; cdr3_aa: CASSSADTQYF; j_call: TRBJ2-3; v_call: TRBV5-1; clone_size: NA; d_call: NA
cdr3_nt: TGTGCCAGCAGCACTAGGACAGGGTCGAACACCGGGGAGCTGTTTTTT; cdr3_aa: CASSTRTGSNTGELFF; j_call: TRBJ2-2; v_call: TRBV5-4; clone_size: NA; d_call: TRBD1
cdr3_nt: TGTGCCAGCAGTGTTCCCGGGACAGGAGGCAACTATGGCTACACCTTC; cdr3_aa: CASSVPGTGGNYGYTF; j_call: TRBJ1-2; v_call: TRBV6-1; clone_size: NA; d_call: TRBD1
cdr3_nt: TGTGCCAGCAGCTTACCGGGACAGGGGTTAGAGACCCAGTACTTC; cdr3_aa: CASSLPGQGLETQYF; j_call: TRBJ2-5; v_call: TRBV5-4; clone_size: once; d_call: TRBD1
cdr3_nt: TGTGCCAGCAGCGTAGGGGCCATCCCTGGGGCAACTAATGAAAAACTGTTTTTT; cdr3_aa: CASSVGAIPGATNEKLFF; j_call: TRBJ1-4; v_call: TRBV9; clone_size: NA; d_call: NA
cdr3_nt: TGCGCCAGCAGTACAGCGATGAACACTGAAGCTTTCTTT; cdr3_aa: CASSTAMNTEAFF; j_call: TRBJ1-1; v_call: TRBV5-1; clone_size: NA; d_call: NA
cdr3_nt: TGTGCCAGCAGTGAAAGTCAGCTCAGGAATCAGCCCCAGCATTTT; cdr3_aa: CASSESQLRNQPQHF; j_call: TRBJ1-5; v_call: TRBV6-1; clone_size: NA; d_call: NA
cdr3_nt: TGTGCCAGCAGCTTGGCGCTCCTGTCTGGGGCCAACGTCCTGACTTTC; cdr3_aa: CASSLALLSGANVLTF; j_call: TRBJ2-6; v_call: TRBV5-4; clone_size: NA; d_call: NA
cdr3_nt: TGTGCCAGCAGCCCGACAGGGGGCGCGTCTGGAAACACCATATATTTT; cdr3_aa: CASSPTGGASGNTIYF; j_call: TRBJ1-3; v_call: TRBV7-2; clone_size: NA; d_call: TRBD1
cdr3_nt: TGTGCCAGTAGTATAGGGGCGGGTTTGGACAACACTGAAGCTTTCTTT; cdr3_aa: CASSIGAGLDNTEAFF; j_call: TRBJ1-1; v_call: TRBV19; clone_size: NA; d_call: NA
cdr3_nt: TGCGCCAGCAGCCAGACGGACAGGGGAACCTACGAGCAGTACTTC; cdr3_aa: CASSQTDRGTYEQYF; j_call: TRBJ2-7; v_call: TRBV4-1; clone_size: NA; d_call: TRBD1
cdr3_nt: TGTGCCAGCAATCGTCGTACACCCTTCTACACCTTC; cdr3_aa: CASNRRTPFYTF; j_call: TRBJ1-2; v_call: TRBV28; clone_size: NA; d_call: NA
cdr3_nt: TGTGCCAGCTCACCCGTTTTTACAGGGCAAGAGACCCAGTACTTC; cdr3_aa: CASSPVFTGQETQYF; j_call: TRBJ2-5; v_call: TRBV18; clone_size: NA; d_call: NA
cdr3_nt: TGCAGGACTACAGGAGAAAGTGGCTACACCTTC; cdr3_aa: CRTTGESGYTF; j_call: TRBJ1-2; v_call: TRBV20-1; clone_size: few; d_call: NA
cdr3_nt: TGCGCCAGCAGCCAAGAGGCAGCTAGCGGGGGGTACAATGAGCAGTTCTTC; cdr3_aa: CASSQEAASGGYNEQFF; j_call: TRBJ2-1; v_call: TRBV4-3; clone_size: NA; d_call: TRBD2
cdr3_nt: TGTGCCAGCAGTCGGGACAGATTTAACTATGGCTACACCTTC; cdr3_aa: CASSRDRFNYGYTF; j_call: TRBJ1-2; v_call: TRBV5-4; clone_size: NA; d_call: TRBD1
cdr3_nt: TGCGCCAGCAGCCAAGATACGGGGCGGGGAACCGAGCAGTACTTC; cdr3_aa: CASSQDTGRGTEQYF; j_call: TRBJ2-7; v_call: TRBV4-3; clone_size: NA; d_call: NA
cdr3_nt: TGCGCCAGCAGCTTGGGTCGGGGACAGGGGGCCGACGAGCAGTACTTC; cdr3_aa: CASSLGRGQGADEQYF; j_call: TRBJ2-7; v_call: TRBV5-1; clone_size: NA; d_call: TRBD1
cdr3_nt: TGTGCCAGCAGGCCTACCTCAGCAGGGGCTTTCTTT; cdr3_aa: CASRPTSAGAFF; j_call: TRBJ1-1; v_call: TRBV6-6; clone_size: few; d_call: NA
cdr3_nt: TGCGCCAGCAGCTTGGCCGCGACCTCGAGCTCCTACAATGAGCAGTTCTTC; cdr3_aa: CASSLAATSSSYNEQFF; j_call: TRBJ2-1; v_call: TRBV5-1; clone_size: NA; d_call: NA
cdr3_nt: TGTGCCAGCAGCTCACGCCCGGGGAGCGGGGGTACAGATACGCAGTATTTT; cdr3_aa: CASSSRPGSGGTDTQYF; j_call: TRBJ2-3; v_call: TRBV11-2; clone_size: NA; d_call: TRBD2
cdr3_nt: TGTGCCAGCAGCCTAACGGGACTAGCGGGCAATGAGCAGTTCTTC; cdr3_aa: CASSLTGLAGNEQFF; j_call: TRBJ2-1; v_call: TRBV11-3; clone_size: once; d_call: TRBD2
cdr3_nt: TGTGTCAGAGGACCCGGACGGTTGGGGACGAGGAACACTGAAGCTTTCTTT; cdr3_aa: CVRGPGRLGTRNTEAFF; j_call: TRBJ1-1; v_call: TRBV7-5; clone_size: NA; d_call: NA
cdr3_nt: TGCGCCAGCGGGAGAAGCGGGAGGACAGATACGCAGTATTTT; cdr3_aa: CASGRSGRTDTQYF; j_call: TRBJ2-3; v_call: TRBV4-3; clone_size: NA; d_call: TRBD2
cdr3_nt: TGTGCCAGCAGCTTAGAGGGAGGGATCGGCTGGGAAGAGACCCAGTACTTC; cdr3_aa: CASSLEGGIGWEETQYF; j_call: TRBJ2-5; v_call: TRBV11-2; clone_size: NA; d_call: TRBD2
cdr3_nt: TGTGCCAGCAGCTTCCTCGCGAACACCGGGGAGCTGTTTTTT; cdr3_aa: CASSFLANTGELFF; j_call: TRBJ2-2; v_call: TRBV9; clone_size: few; d_call: NA
cdr3_nt: TGTGCCAGTAGTATAATCGGGGTAGTGAATGAGCAGTTCTTC; cdr3_aa: CASSIIGVVNEQFF; j_call: TRBJ2-1; v_call: TRBV19; clone_size: NA; d_call: NA
cdr3_nt: TGTGCCAGTAGCGAGGCGGGACAGGGTGTCTACGAGCAGTACTTC; cdr3_aa: CASSEAGQGVYEQYF; j_call: TRBJ2-7; v_call: TRBV19; clone_size: NA; d_call: TRBD1
cdr3_nt: TGTGCCAGCAGCTTCCTCCTGGGGACAGGGGGCCGAGAATATCAGCCCCAGCATTTT; cdr3_aa: CASSFLLGTGGREYQPQHF; j_call: TRBJ1-5; v_call: TRBV11-3; clone_size: NA; d_call: TRBD1
cdr3_nt: TGTGCCAGCAGCCTCACAGGGAATAATTCACCCCTCCACTTT; cdr3_aa: CASSLTGNNSPLHF; j_call: TRBJ1-6; v_call: TRBV6-5; clone_size: medium-sized; d_call: NA
cdr3_nt: TGTGCCTGGAGCCTCCTTGGGGCAGTTCAAGAGACCCAGTACTTC; cdr3_aa: CAWSLLGAVQETQYF; j_call: TRBJ2-5; v_call: TRBV30; clone_size: NA; d_call: NA
cdr3_nt: TGCGCCAGCAGCTTGGATGGACAGGGAATAAGCTACACCTTC; cdr3_aa: CASSLDGQGISYTF; j_call: TRBJ1-2; v_call: TRBV5-1; clone_size: NA; d_call: TRBD1
cdr3_nt: TGCAGCGTTAGTTGGGGGCAGGGCACAGATACGCAGTATTTT; cdr3_aa: CSVSWGQGTDTQYF; j_call: TRBJ2-3; v_call: TRBV29-1; clone_size: NA; d_call: NA
cdr3_nt: TGTGCCAGCAGCCTTTTTACAGGGATTAACTATGGCTACACCTTC; cdr3_aa: CASSLFTGINYGYTF; j_call: TRBJ1-2; v_call: TRBV5-8; clone_size: NA; d_call: NA
cdr3_nt: TGTGCCAGCAGCGTTCAGGGAGGGGGCACTGAAGCTTTCTTT; cdr3_aa: CASSVQGGGTEAFF; j_call: TRBJ1-1; v_call: TRBV7-9; clone_size: NA; d_call: NA
cdr3_nt: TGTGCCAGCAGTTTATCCGTGGGAGTTCAGAACAATGAGCAGTTCTTC; cdr3_aa: CASSLSVGVQNNEQFF; j_call: TRBJ2-1; v_call: TRBV27; clone_size: NA; d_call: NA
cdr3_nt: TGTGCCAGCAGCAGGGGGCATGGAAACACCATATATTTT; cdr3_aa: CASSRGHGNTIYF; j_call: TRBJ1-3; v_call: TRBV25-1; clone_size: NA; d_call: TRBD1
cdr3_nt: TGTGTCAGCACCCATATAACAGGGAATGGCGGCTACACCTTC; cdr3_aa: CVSTHITGNGGYTF; j_call: TRBJ1-2; v_call: TRBV6-5; clone_size: NA; d_call: NA
cdr3_nt: TGTGCCAGCAGCTTAGTAGCGACAGGGACAGGCGGGGATGGCTACACCTTC; cdr3_aa: CASSLVATGTGGDGYTF; j_call: TRBJ1-2; v_call: TRBV7-6; clone_size: NA; d_call: TRBD1
cdr3_nt: TGTGCCAGCAGCTTAGGTTCAGATACGCAGTATTTT; cdr3_aa: CASSLGSDTQYF; j_call: TRBJ2-3; v_call: TRBV11-3; clone_size: NA; d_call: NA